The entry below gives a single T cell receptor (beta chain) sequence along with its context. In the original workflow: Reference gene primer amplification gave nucleated cell count estimates. Profiled with immunoSEQ multiplex PCR; TCRdb holds only in-frame clones, not every one. V, J and clone size are taken as reported in that table, and D and trimming were inferred from the DNA itself. The sample shows about 58,000 clones, around 89% of them seen only once. The V gene lost 3 bases and the J gene lost 10 bases, with 17 bases spanning the gap. Germline assignment: CDR1 MDHEN and CDR2 SYDVKM. The CDR3 sequence is 14 residues long. These data originate in a study of blood T cell repertoires in COVID-19. Background on the study: Samples of COVID-19 (acute and convalescent) were obtained from the United States, Italy and Spain.

This sequence was found in a man between 60 and 70 years old with active COVID-19. The source material was peripheral blood. The rearrangement links TRBV28 to TRBJ2-3; D is possibly TRBD1 (6 bases). DNA for the CDR3: TGTGCCAGCAGTTTGAGTAGTGGGGCAGGGGCGCAGTATTTT. Its protein product is CASSLSSGAGAQYF.